This entry lists 24 T cell receptor beta chains sequenced from one sample in a study of T cells in localized non-small cell lung cancer. The repertoire was sequenced with immunoSEQ multiplex PCR; TCRdb's copy has only in-frame clones and lacks some. The top ten hold about a fifth of the sample, which has approximately 89,000 clones, 60% to 85% seen once. The source was PBMCs, collected before any cancer treatment. The origin of the receptors is a man between 40 and 70 years old with stage II squamous cell lung carcinoma.

The rearrangement links TRBV7-8 to TRBJ1-5; unclear D gene. Trimming removed 2 bases from V and 5 bases from J, with 7 bases in between. Germline V lookup: CDR1 SGHVS, CDR2 FQNEAQ. The CDR3 length is 13 residues. The CDR3 loop is CASSLSTDQPQHF. CDR3 DNA sequence: TGTGCCAGCAGCTTATCAACGGATCAGCCCCAGCATTTT.

The chain carries TRBV15 and TRBJ1-1, with TRBD1 matching 10 bases. CDR1 LNHNV and CDR2 YYDKDF come from the germline V gene (reference sequence). The CDR3 spans 16 residues. After removal of 3 bases from V and 0 bases from J, the junction contained 4 bases not matched to a gene. CDR3 sequence reads: CATSRGGQGMNTEAFF. The CDR3 region has the DNA TGTGCCACCAGCAGGGGGGGACAGGGGATGAACACTGAAGCTTTCTTT.

The chain joins TRBV6-5 to TRBJ2-7, with a tentative D call TRBD1 (6 bases). CDR1 is MNHEY and CDR2 is SVGAGI in the germline V gene. The CDR3 loop spans 16 amino acids. V was clipped by 6 bases and J by 0 bases, with 18 bases between them. The CDR3 sequence is CASRYQRTDSSYEQYF. The CDR3 DNA reads TGTGCCAGCAGGTACCAACGGACAGACTCCTCCTACGAGCAGTACTTC.

The chain links TRBV13 to TRBJ2-7; the D is unclear. Trimming took 0 bases from V and 2 from J, leaving 8 bases between them. Germline V gene sequence: CDR1 PRHDT, CDR2 FYEKMQ (reference sequence). The CDR3 runs to 14 residues. The CDR3 reads CASSLGPGPYEQYF. CDR3 in DNA: TGTGCCAGCAGCTTAGGCCCCGGACCCTACGAGCAGTACTTC.

The chain couples TRBV19 to TRBJ1-2; tentatively, D is TRBD1 (5 bases). CDR3 length equals 14 residues. Germline V CDR1 and CDR2: LNHDA, SQIVND (reference sequence). V was clipped by 4 bases and J by 0 bases, with 9 bases between them. This CDR3 is CASSTQGANYGYTF. In DNA form, the CDR3 reads TGTGCCAGTAGTACCCAGGGAGCTAACTATGGCTACACCTTC.

The chain employs TRBV6-5 and TRBJ1-1, with D possibly being TRBD1 (5 bases). Trimming stripped 7 bases from V and 6 bases from J, with 15 bases between. Germline V gene data show CDR1 as MNHEY and CDR2 as SVGAGI. This CDR3 contains 13 residues. This chain's CDR3 is CASTNIQASEAFF. For the CDR3, the DNA is TGTGCCAGCACTAATATACAGGCTTCTGAAGCTTTCTTT.

The chain couples TRBV4-1 to TRBJ1-2, with 7 bases identical to TRBD1. The CDR3 is 15 residues long. Germline CDR1 MGHRA, CDR2 YSYEKL. With V trimmed by 2 bases and J by 7 bases, 10 bases remained unmatched. DNA of the CDR3: TGCGCCAGCAGCCAACATGACAGGGATTCTTCTGGCTACACCTTC. This sequence encodes CASSQHDRDSSGYTF.

The gene calls are TRBV7-8 and TRBJ2-7; D remains ambiguous. Germline V gives CDR1 SGHVS, CDR2 FQNEAQ. CDR3 length: 13 residues. Trimming left V 2 bases short and J 2 bases short, with 7 bases between. CDR3 in amino acids: CASSLLETYEQYF. In nucleotides, the CDR3 is TGTGCCAGCAGCTTATTGGAGACCTACGAGCAGTACTTC.

J is TRBJ2-1 and V is TRBV18, with 7 nucleotides matching TRBD1. There are 15 residues in the CDR3. Germline V lookup: CDR1 KGHSH, CDR2 LQKENI. V lost 3 bases and J lost 1; bases outside the gene matches: 3. CDR3 amino acids: CASSPQDRSYNEQFF. The CDR3 DNA is TGTGCCAGCTCACCCCAGGACAGGTCCTACAATGAGCAGTTCTTC.

V is TRBV19 and J is TRBJ2-6; the D is unclear. CDR3 length: 15 residues. Germline CDR1 is LNHDA and CDR2 is SQIVND (reference sequence). The V end was cut by 10 bases, the J end by 0 bases, with 13 bases between. The CDR3, as DNA: TGTGCCACCCTTGGGTGGTCCTCTGGGGCCAACGTCCTGACTTTC. It specifies CATLGWSSGANVLTF. Based on the CDR3 plus reference TRBV19 and TRBJ2-6, the full variable domain is DGGITQSPKYLFRKEGQNVTLSCEQNLNHDAMYWYRQDPGQGLRLIYYSQIVNDFQKGDIAEGYSVSREKKESFPLTVTSAQKNPTAFYLCATLGWSSGANVLTFGAGSRLTVL.

This sequence joins TRBV11-2 and TRBJ2-5; 7 bases line up with TRBD2. After removal of 5 bases from V and 5 bases from J, the junction contained 14 bases not matched to a gene. Germline V lookup: CDR1 SGHAT, CDR2 FQNNGV. The CDR3 extends over 16 amino acids. CDR3 sequence: CASSPQGGSLWETQYF. In DNA form, the CDR3 reads TGTGCCAGCAGCCCGCAAGGCGGGAGTCTCTGGGAGACCCAGTACTTC.

This rearrangement joins TRBV2 to TRBJ1-2; D is perhaps TRBD1 (5 bases). CDR1 SNHLY and CDR2 FYNNEI come from the germline V gene. The CDR3 is 14 residues long. The V end lost 0 bases, the J end lost 7 bases, and 12 bases lay between the germline ends. The chain's CDR3 is CASSEAEGAGGYTF. CDR3 nucleotide sequence: TGTGCCAGCAGTGAAGCAGAAGGGGCGGGTGGCTACACCTTC.

This clone showed up just once. The V call is TRBV30, the J call TRBJ2-5; D is ambiguous. Trimming shortened V by 2 bases and J by 6 bases, and 10 bases separated the two germline ends. From germline, CDR1 is GTSNPN and CDR2 SVGIG (reference sequence). The CDR3 is 12 amino acids. The CDR3 sequence: CAWSPSRKTQYF. CDR3 DNA sequence: TGTGCCTGGAGTCCCTCACGGAAGACCCAGTACTTC.

This clone appeared a few times. This chain links TRBV5-5 with TRBJ1-4; possible D gene TRBD1, 5 bases. V lost 7 bases, J lost 3 bases, and 16 bases lay in between. In germline, CDR1 is SGHKS, CDR2 YYEKEE (reference sequence). CDR3 length: 15 amino acids. This CDR3 is CASGKEAGPNEKLFF. CDR3 nucleotides: TGTGCCAGCGGAAAAGAGGCGGGACCTAATGAAAAACTGTTTTTT.

This chain links TRBV10-3 with TRBJ2-3; 7 nucleotides agree with TRBD2. Germline-derived CDR1 and CDR2 are ENHRY and SYGVKD. Trimming cost V 4 bases and J 2 bases; bases outside gene matches: 6. The CDR3 contains 15 residues. The CDR3, as DNA: TGTGCCATCAGTGGAGGGACTACCTTCACAGATACGCAGTATTTT. Translation: CAISGGTTFTDTQYF.

The chain carries TRBV30 and TRBJ2-7; 7 bases are shared with TRBD2. Unmatched junction bases numbered 9, after V lost 2 bases and J lost 5 bases. Germline values: CDR1 GTSNPN, CDR2 SVGIG (reference sequence). This CDR3 comprises 14 residues. The CDR3 DNA sequence: TGTGCCTGGAGTCGAAATCAGGGAGGGGACGAGCAGTACTTC. This gives the protein CAWSRNQGGDEQYF. Complete variable domain (other parts from reference TRBV30 and TRBJ2-7): SQTIHQWPATLVQPVGSPLSLECTVEGTSNPNLYWYRQAAGRGLQLLFYSVGIGQISSEVPQNLSASRPQDRQFILSSKKLLLSDSGFYLCAWSRNQGGDEQYFGPGTRLTVT.

The chain couples TRBV9 to TRBJ2-7, with 9 bases aligning to TRBD2. Germline trimming cut 3 bases from V and 6 bases from J; bases unmatched to any gene: 13. The CDR3 is made up of 16 amino acids. The V gene's germline CDR1 is SGDLS and CDR2 YYNGEE. CDR3 in DNA: TGTGCCAGCAGCGCCCTTGGGGATAGCGGGAGAGGCGAGCAGTACTTC. Its translation is CASSALGDSGRGEQYF.

V and J are TRBV4-2 and TRBJ2-1; D is undetermined. CDR3 length: 14 residues. Germline assignment: CDR1 LGHNA and CDR2 YNFKEQ. V was trimmed by 0 bases and J by 7 bases, leaving 10 bases between them. This CDR3 reads CASSQDLGRNEQFF. The CDR3 nucleotides are TGTGCCAGCAGCCAAGATCTTGGGCGTAATGAGCAGTTCTTC.

The CDR3 sequence: CASSLAGRFSGAFF. CDR3 DNA sequence: TGTGCCAGCAGCTTAGCGGGCAGGTTCTCAGGAGCTTTCTTT. J is TRBJ1-1 and V is TRBV7-2, with D hard to call. The CDR3 is 14 amino acids. The V end lost 0 bases, the J end lost 10 bases, and 15 bases lay between the germline ends. Germline V gives CDR1 SGHTA, CDR2 FQGNSA.

In its sample, this clone was seen once. CDR3 in amino acids: CSAKGTESNEKLFF. CDR3 nucleotide sequence: TGCAGCGCAAAAGGAACTGAATCTAATGAAAAACTGTTTTTT. V gene TRBV29-1 combines with J gene TRBJ1-4, with D unresolved. V was pared by 7 bases and J by 3 bases, with 15 bases between. The germline V gene encodes CDR1 SQVTM and CDR2 ANQGSEA. The CDR3 runs 14 residues.

The chain recombines TRBV19 with TRBJ1-5; TRBD1 aligns across 7 bases. The CDR3 loop spans 15 amino acids. Germline V gene lookup returns CDR1 LNHDA and CDR2 SQIVND (reference sequence). Unmatched junction bases numbered 10, after V lost 5 bases and J lost 6 bases. In nucleotides, the CDR3 is TGTGCCAGTAGTTCATCAGGGGGGCCGAGTCAGCCCCAGCATTTT. This codes for CASSSSGGPSQPQHF.

The chain is built from TRBV2 and TRBJ2-5; no clear D gene. The CDR3 runs to 11 residues. Germline V lookup: CDR1 SNHLY, CDR2 FYNNEI. V was clipped by 4 bases and J by 3 bases, with 3 bases between them. The CDR3 is CASSAEETQYF. The CDR3 DNA sequence: TGTGCCAGCAGTGCCGAAGAGACCCAGTACTTC.

The rearrangement joins TRBV6-5 to TRBJ2-3; D is undetermined. Trimming left V 6 bases short and J 2 bases short, with 12 bases between. The germline gives CDR1 MNHEY, CDR2 SVGAGI. The CDR3 loop spans 14 amino acids. CDR3 DNA sequence: TGTGCCAGCAGGAGAGACGGATCCACAGATACGCAGTATTTT. It yields the protein CASRRDGSTDTQYF.

The chain is built from TRBV6-1 and TRBJ2-3; D perhaps matches TRBD2 (6 bases). Trimming cost V 4 bases and J 1 base, with 15 bases left between them. The CDR3 has 16 residues. Germline V gene data show CDR1 as MNHNS and CDR2 as SASEGT. CDR3 sequence (DNA): TGTGCCAGCAGTGCTCTCTCTAGCGACCGCACAGATACGCAGTATTTT. Its translation is CASSALSSDRTDTQYF.